These T cell receptor beta chains were read from a single sample in a study of cytomegalovirus exposure and HLA in healthy donors. Sequencing was performed with immunoSEQ multiplex PCR; in TCRdb, only in-frame clones are kept and a portion is missing. The profile covers under 150,000 clones, with around 70% appearing a single time and roughly 2% taken by the ten largest. Sequences were obtained from PBMCs. The receptors come from a man aged 35 to 55 in good health and CMV-seronegative. Both conserved end residues are part of each CDR3. D genes are given only for firm matches. Only part of the rows carry a size: once, few, many, or a class if the clone is expanded.

size: once
J: TRBJ2-5
D: TRBD2
V: TRBV30
DNA: TGTGCCTGGAGTCTAGGACTAGGAGGAGAGACCCAGTACTTC
CDR3: CAWSLGLGGETQYF

size: -
J: TRBJ2-7
D: -
V: TRBV28
DNA: TGTGCCAGCAGTTTAAGGGGTTATGTTGACGAGCAGTACTTC
CDR3: CASSLRGYVDEQYF

size: few
J: TRBJ2-1
D: -
V: TRBV5-4
DNA: TGTGCCAGCAGCCAATTTAGATCCTACAATGAGCAGTTCTTC
CDR3: CASSQFRSYNEQFF

size: -
J: TRBJ2-7
D: -
V: TRBV7-9
DNA: TGTGCCAGCAGCAAAGGGGCCTACGAGCAGTACTTC
CDR3: CASSKGAYEQYF

size: -
J: TRBJ2-7
D: TRBD2
V: TRBV7-6
DNA: TGTGCCAGCAGTTTGACTAGCGGGGGGTACGAGCAGTACTTC
CDR3: CASSLTSGGYEQYF

size: -
J: TRBJ1-4
D: TRBD1
V: TRBV15
DNA: TGTGCCACCAGCAGAGTCCCTGGGACAGCCTTGATTGCAACTAATGAAAAACTGTTTTTT
CDR3: CATSRVPGTALIATNEKLFF

size: -
J: TRBJ1-1
D: -
V: TRBV11-2
DNA: TGTGCCAGCAGCTCAGTCCGGGGGAATACTGAAGCTTTCTTT
CDR3: CASSSVRGNTEAFF

size: -
J: TRBJ1-3
D: -
V: TRBV5-1
DNA: TGCGCCAGCAGCCAATCATTGTCTGGAAACACCATATATTTT
CDR3: CASSQSLSGNTIYF

size: -
J: TRBJ2-7
D: -
V: TRBV29-1
DNA: TGCAGCGTTGAGGGCGTCTCCTACGAGCAGTACTTC
CDR3: CSVEGVSYEQYF

size: -
J: TRBJ1-1
D: -
V: TRBV7-9
DNA: TGTGCCAGCAGTTACAGGGAGGGCACTGAAGCTTTCTTT
CDR3: CASSYREGTEAFF

size: -
J: TRBJ1-1
D: -
V: TRBV5-5
DNA: TGTGCCAGCAGCTTGGTGGGCAGAAGCACTGAAGCTTTCTTT
CDR3: CASSLVGRSTEAFF

size: -
J: TRBJ2-5
D: TRBD1
V: TRBV4-1
DNA: TGCGCCAGCAGCCAAGATCCACGACAGGGGGTCCAAGAGACCCAGTACTTC
CDR3: CASSQDPRQGVQETQYF

size: few
J: TRBJ2-3
D: TRBD2
V: TRBV7-8
DNA: TGTGCCAGCAGCCCCGGACTAGCGGGAGGTTCAGATACGCAGTATTTT
CDR3: CASSPGLAGGSDTQYF

size: few
J: TRBJ2-7
D: TRBD1
V: TRBV30
DNA: TGTGCCTCGGGACAGTCCGCCGAGCAGTACTTC
CDR3: CASGQSAEQYF

size: -
J: TRBJ2-3
D: -
V: TRBV29-1
DNA: TGCAGCGTTGCGCAGCCGGGGAGTACAGATACGCAGTATTTT
CDR3: CSVAQPGSTDTQYF

size: -
J: TRBJ2-1
D: -
V: TRBV30
DNA: TGTGCCTGGAGTTCCAACAGTGGCAATGAGCAGTTCTTC
CDR3: CAWSSNSGNEQFF

size: few
J: TRBJ2-7
D: TRBD2
V: TRBV7-8
DNA: TGTGCCAGCAGCTCCCGACTAGCGGGGAGCTACGAGCAGTACTTC
CDR3: CASSSRLAGSYEQYF

size: few
J: TRBJ2-2
D: TRBD2
V: TRBV5-1
DNA: TGCGCCAGCAGCCAGGGACGGGGGGGCACCGGGGAGCTGTTTTTT
CDR3: CASSQGRGGTGELFF